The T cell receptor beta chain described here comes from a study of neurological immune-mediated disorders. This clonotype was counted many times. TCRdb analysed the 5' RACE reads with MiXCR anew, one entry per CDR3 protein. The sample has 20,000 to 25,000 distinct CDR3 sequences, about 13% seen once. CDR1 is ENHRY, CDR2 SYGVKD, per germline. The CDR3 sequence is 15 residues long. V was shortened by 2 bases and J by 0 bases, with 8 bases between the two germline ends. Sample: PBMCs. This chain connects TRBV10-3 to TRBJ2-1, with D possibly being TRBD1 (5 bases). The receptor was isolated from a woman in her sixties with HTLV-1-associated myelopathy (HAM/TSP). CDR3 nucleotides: TGTGCCATCAGTGAGCCGCAGGGCTCCTACAATGAGCAGTTCTTC. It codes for CAISEPQGSYNEQFF.